A selection of T cell receptor beta chains follows, all from one sample in a study of patients and donors after allogeneic stem cell transplantation. TCRdb reprocessed the RT-PCR reads with MiXCR, giving one entry per CDR3 protein. The profile covers roughly 41,000 distinct CDR3 sequences, with roughly 29% appearing a single time and about three quarters taken by the ten largest. What was sequenced was blood, either unsorted or a sorted T cell fraction (not recorded which). The receptor source for this set is a human donor who was either an allogeneic HSCT recipient or a stem cell or donor lymphocyte infusion donor (not recorded which). It is not recorded whose cells these are; they may come from a transplant donor. Each CDR3 is given with its conserved first and last residue. The D gene is left open where the match is weak. Part of the rows lack a size; the others show once, few, many or a class for expanded clones.

size,V,J,D,DNA,CDR3
.,TRBV24-1,TRBJ1-2,.,TGTGCCACCAGACAGCTCTATGGCAACACCTTC,CATRQLYGNTF
many,TRBV4-2,TRBJ1-1,.,TGTGCCAGCAGCCTCCGACCCGGGAGAGCTTTCTTT,CASSLRPGRAFF
.,TRBV6-2/TRBV6-3,TRBJ2-1,TRBD2,TGTGCCAGCAGTCCCTGGACTAGCGGGAGGGCAAATGAGCAGTTCTTC,CASSPWTSGRANEQFF
few,TRBV6-5,TRBJ2-3,.,TGTGCCAGCAGTTACCAGCCTTTAGAGCCTATCGACACAGATACGCAGTATTTT,CASSYQPLEPIDTDTQYF
few,TRBV24-1,TRBJ2-3,TRBD2,TGTGCCACCAGTGATTACTTAGCGGGAGATACGCAGTATTTT,CATSDYLAGDTQYF
.,TRBV20-1,TRBJ2-7,.,TGCAGTGCTAGCCCCGAGGCGTTGTGGGAGCAGTACTTC,CSASPEALWEQYF
many,TRBV5-1,TRBJ1-5,.,TGCGCCAGCAGCTTAACGGGGAATCAGCCCCAGCATTTT,CASSLTGNQPQHF
.,TRBV9,TRBJ2-3,.,TGTGCCAGCAGCGTAGCCAGCAGACACACAGATACGCAGTATTTT,CASSVASRHTDTQYF
few,TRBV7-6,TRBJ2-3,.,TGTGCCAGCAGCCCTCGGGATACTAGCACAGATACGCAGTATTTT,CASSPRDTSTDTQYF
few,TRBV7-3,TRBJ2-3,.,TGTGCCAGCAGCTTAGCCCTAGCGTACACAGATACGCAGTATTTT,CASSLALAYTDTQYF
.,TRBV2,TRBJ1-5,.,TGTGCCAGCACGGGTATGTTGGGGGCTCACAATCAGCCCCAGCATTTT,CASTGMLGAHNQPQHF
.,TRBV9,TRBJ2-1,.,TGTGCCAGCAGCGAGGGTTCATCGTCGTGGTACAATGAGCAGTTCTTC,CASSEGSSSWYNEQFF
.,TRBV4-3,TRBJ1-5,.,TGCGCCAGCAGCCAAGAAGAGTATCAGCCCCAGCATTTT,CASSQEEYQPQHF
.,TRBV4-3,TRBJ2-7,TRBD1,TGCGCCAGCAGCCAAGATTTCGGACAGGGGTACCACGAGCAGTACTTC,CASSQDFGQGYHEQYF
.,TRBV28,TRBJ2-5,TRBD2,TGTGCCAGCTTGGGGGTCGGACTAGCGGGAAAAGAGACCCAGTACTTC,CASLGVGLAGKETQYF
.,TRBV10-3,TRBJ1-2,TRBD1,TGTGCCATTGCCGGACAGGGTTTGGGGTATGGCTACACCTTC,CAIAGQGLGYGYTF
.,TRBV20-1,TRBJ2-3,.,TGCAGTGCTACCATAGCGGCTAGCACAGATACGCAGTATTTT,CSATIAASTDTQYF
few,TRBV5-1,TRBJ1-2,.,TGCGCCAGCAGCTTCAACGGAGGCTACACCTTC,CASSFNGGYTF
few,TRBV5-1,TRBJ1-2,.,TGCGCCAGCAGCTTGGGCCTGGGGGAGAACTATGGCTACACCTTC,CASSLGLGENYGYTF
many,TRBV12-3/TRBV12-4,TRBJ1-5,.,TGTGCCAGCAGTTTACTCGGGGGGGATCAGCCCCAGCATTTT,CASSLLGGDQPQHF
many,TRBV7-9,TRBJ2-7,.,TGTGCCAGCAGCTTAGTCCAGGGGCTCGTCTACGAGCAGTACTTC,CASSLVQGLVYEQYF
few,TRBV29-1,TRBJ2-7,.,TGCAGCGTTACTCAACACGAGCAGTACTTC,CSVTQHEQYF
.,TRBV28,TRBJ1-3,.,TGTGCCAGCAGTTTAGCGGGGGCAAACACCATATATTTT,CASSLAGANTIYF
.,TRBV5-1,TRBJ2-5,TRBD1,TGCGCCAGCAGCCCGGACAGGGGAGAGACCCAGTACTTC,CASSPDRGETQYF
many,TRBV4-2,TRBJ1-5,.,TGTGCCAGCAGCCAAGTGGGGATCAATCAGCCCCAGCATTTT,CASSQVGINQPQHF
few,TRBV6-5,TRBJ1-5,.,TGTGCCAGCACCCAGGGAATCGGACAGCCCCAGCATTTT,CASTQGIGQPQHF
few,TRBV7-9,TRBJ2-1,.,TGTGCCAGCAGCTTAGGCGCCTACAATGAGCAGTTCTTC,CASSLGAYNEQFF
.,TRBV5-1,TRBJ2-5,.,TGCGCCAGCAGTCTTACTAGCCTTAGTAAAGAGACCCAGTACTTC,CASSLTSLSKETQYF
few,TRBV15,TRBJ1-4,.,TGTGCCACCGCCCCACCTACTAATGAAAAACTGTTTTTT,CATAPPTNEKLFF
once,TRBV5-1,TRBJ2-7,.,TGCGCCAGCAGCTTGGGCCACTACGAGCAGTACTTC,CASSLGHYEQYF
.,TRBV10-3,TRBJ2-4,.,TGTGCCATCAGCTCAACTAACCGTGCGTGCTTC,CAISSTNRACF
few,TRBV4-1,TRBJ1-4,.,TGCGCCAGCAGCCAAGATGGAGGGCAAAGGGGGGAAAAACTGTTTTTT,CASSQDGGQRGEKLFF
.,TRBV2,TRBJ2-2,.,TGTGCCAGCAGTGTTCGGACGGGCGGGGAGCTGTTTTTT,CASSVRTGGELFF
.,TRBV9,TRBJ2-3,TRBD1,TGTGCCAGCAGCGTAGCGCAGGGGGCCTTCCGCACAGATACGCAGTATTTT,CASSVAQGAFRTDTQYF
.,TRBV7-9,TRBJ2-7,TRBD2,TGTGCCAGCAGCTTAAAGCGGGAGGGCCCCTACGAGCAGTACTTC,CASSLKREGPYEQYF
many,TRBV12-3/TRBV12-4,TRBJ1-2,.,TGTGCCAGCAGTTCCGGTGGGGGGCATCCCTATGGCTACACCTTC,CASSSGGGHPYGYTF
many,TRBV7-2,TRBJ2-2,TRBD2,TGTGCCAGCAGCTTACAGCGGACTAGCGTGACCGGGGAGCTGTTTTTT,CASSLQRTSVTGELFF